The clone carrying this T cell receptor (beta chain) was recorded many times. The data belong to a study of response to subunit inactivated influenza vaccine. Each CDR3 protein is one row after TCRdb ran MiXCR on the RT-PCR reads. The sample includes about 530,000 distinct CDR3 sequences, about 11% of them seen just once. Source: PBMCs from blood, taken on the day of vaccination. The origin of this receptor is a man aged 45-65 years who received an inactivated influenza vaccine.

In DNA, the CDR3 is TGCAGCGTTCACAGGGATATTCAAGCTTTCTTT. This gives the protein CSVHRDIQAFF. This rearrangement joins TRBV29-1 to TRBJ1-1; perhaps TRBD1 as D (6 bases). Germline CDR1 and CDR2: SQVTM and ANQGSEA. Between the trimmed V and J ends, which lost 5 bases and 9 bases, there was a span of 13 bases. This CDR3 has 11 amino acids.